The subject of this entry is one T cell receptor beta chain. What this receptor recognizes is not known. No much larger clone exists at a distance of one base, and base qualities are not known. For sequencing, an Illumina NovaSeq 6000 was employed. TCRalpha and TCRbeta cDNA libraries were built by 5'RACE with constant-segment primers, adding sample barcodes and unique molecular identifiers. RNA was extracted from every sample with Trizol reagent. Library amplification was performed in two PCR steps, and a second sample barcode and Illumina TruSeq adapters were introduced in the second step. Libraries were sequenced on an Illumina NovaSeq with 2 x 150 bp paired-end reads. As for how the authors treated the data: Demultiplexing of reads and collapsing into UMI-guided consensus sequences were performed with migec v1.2.7. With mixcr v2.1.11, UMI consensuses were aligned to TRA and TRB V and J templates and assembled into clonotypes. Clonotypes were classified as expanded or contracted when called significant by both edgeR and NoisET, with noise models trained on biological replicates. edgeR calls used a false discovery rate-adjusted p below 0.01 and a log2 fold-change threshold of 1. PCA with hierarchical clustering of max-normalized trajectories of the 1000 most abundant clonotypes was used as exploratory dynamics analysis. Separately sequenced CD4+ and CD8+ repertoires were used to assign a CD4 or CD8 phenotype to each responding clone. TCRdb trimmed the raw reads at Q25, called clones with MiXCR and kept productive beta chains. For every CDR3 protein sequence, its rows merge into one entry that carries the most common genes and DNA. These V and J calls rely on TCRdb rather than the paper's analysis. The sample has about 160,000 distinct CDR3 sequences on record, roughly a third of them singletons. 12% of the sample is in the top ten clones.

Ficoll-Paque density gradient centrifugation was used to isolate PBMCs. This record comes from a study of T-cell memory formation after mild COVID-19 (dated by TCRdb to about 2021). For the study in its entirety: TCR sequence clusters from the two donors were largely donor specific. In a couple of donors, T-cell clones that expanded and contracted after mild COVID-19 were followed by sequencing TCRalpha and TCRbeta repertoires longitudinally. The cohort was made up of two young adult volunteers, one female and one male, who were previously healthy.

Study-wide findings and limitations: Contracting CD4+ clones were found mainly in CM and EM memory subsets, while CD8+ clones were enriched in EMRA. Some responding clones were detected in pre-infection memory, which suggested that pre-existing cross-reactive memory T cells had joined the SARS-CoV-2 response. From day 15 to 85, contracting clones showed balanced CD4/CD8 phenotypes, whereas a second wave of clones that expanded from day 15 to 37 leaned towards CD4+. The study included only two mild cases, and larger cohorts that include severe cases with pre-infection samples were judged to be necessary. SARS-CoV-2 specificity was not confirmed for the second-wave clones peaking on day 37.

Sequenced input: PBMCs or a T cell subset sorted from them (not recorded which). The source of this sequence is an adult woman who had mild COVID-19 (a few samples of this study predate the infection). The sample titles of this study are shuffled in the database, so cell type and time point are left out; the donor was told from shared clones.

The sequence in DNA is TGCAGCGCCCAGGGACAGCCGAATCAGCCCCAGCATTTT. Its protein product is CSAQGQPNQPQHF. Rearrangement joined TRBV29-1 to TRBJ1-5; 7 middle bases align to TRBD1. V trim: 7 bases; J trim: 4 bases; unmatched bases: 7. In the germline V gene, CDR1 corresponds to SQVTM and CDR2 to ANQGSEA. The CDR3 starts with the cysteine, ends with the phenylalanine, and has 13 residues. Left in the record is the CDR3 DNA by itself, 39 bases read in frame from the first base.